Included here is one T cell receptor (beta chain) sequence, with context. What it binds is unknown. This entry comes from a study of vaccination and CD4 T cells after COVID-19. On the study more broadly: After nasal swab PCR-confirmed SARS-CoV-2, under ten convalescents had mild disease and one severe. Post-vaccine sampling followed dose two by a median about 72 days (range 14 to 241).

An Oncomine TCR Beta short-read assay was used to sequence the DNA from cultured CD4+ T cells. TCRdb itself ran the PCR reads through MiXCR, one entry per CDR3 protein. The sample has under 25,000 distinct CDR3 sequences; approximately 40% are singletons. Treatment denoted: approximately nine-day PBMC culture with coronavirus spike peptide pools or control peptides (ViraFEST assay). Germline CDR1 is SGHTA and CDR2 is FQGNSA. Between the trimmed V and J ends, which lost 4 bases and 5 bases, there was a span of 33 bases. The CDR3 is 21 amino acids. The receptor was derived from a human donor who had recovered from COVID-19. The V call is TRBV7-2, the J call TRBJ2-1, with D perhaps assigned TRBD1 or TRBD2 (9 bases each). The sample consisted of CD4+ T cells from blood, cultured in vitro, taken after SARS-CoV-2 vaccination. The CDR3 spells CASSSPWDRDALAGSDNEQFF. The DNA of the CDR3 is TGTGCCAGCAGCTCGCCGTGGGACAGGGATGCACTAGCGGGCTCAGACAATGAGCAGTTCTTC. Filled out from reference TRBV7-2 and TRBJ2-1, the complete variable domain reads GAGVSQSPSNKVTEKGKDVELRCDPISGHTALYWYRQSLGQGLEFLIYFQGNSAPDKSGLPSDRFSAERTGGSVSTLTIQRTQQEDSAVYLCASSSPWDRDALAGSDNEQFFGPGTRLTVL.